This T cell receptor beta chain was captured in a study of cytomegalovirus exposure and HLA in healthy donors. PCR primers comprised 60 Vbeta and 13 Jbeta primers. Produced via immunoSEQ multiplex PCR; TCRdb's table is partial and in-frame only. Found here are 100,000 to 150,000 clones, 7% to 9.5% of them singletons; the top ten hold approximately 6.4%. Study outcomes and limitations: Per published reports, the classifier diagnosed cytomegalovirus status with high specificity and sensitivity.

Between the trimmed V and J ends, which lost 0 bases and 5 bases, there was a span of 5 bases. Germline V lookup: CDR1 SGHKS, CDR2 YYEKEE (reference sequence). The CDR3 has 13 amino acids. This clone has only a few counts. Its specificity is unknown. This clonotype was sampled from a woman between 35 and 50 years old in good health and CMV-seropositive. V is TRBV5-5 and J is TRBJ2-2, with unresolved D. The sample comprised PBMCs. The CDR3 coding sequence is TGTGCCAGCAGCTTGGGAGGTACCGGGGAGCTGTTTTTT. Translation: CASSLGGTGELFF.